Given below is one TCR beta chain in context. The source of the sample is a study of cytomegalovirus exposure and HLA in healthy donors. 60 Vbeta and 13 Jbeta primers were used in PCR. The method was immunoSEQ multiplex PCR; TCRdb's version includes in-frame clones alone and lacks a portion of them. Among some 150,000 clones, about 75% were seen once, and the ten largest hold over 3%. The CDR3 has 17 residues. V lost 3 bases and J lost 1, with 16 bases in between. Germline V CDR1 and CDR2: GTSNPN, SVGIG (reference sequence). This chain joins TRBV30 and TRBJ1-6; D may be TRBD1 (5 bases). The receptor's source is a man aged 35 to 55 in good health and CMV-seronegative. Sequencing input: PBMCs. Written as DNA, the CDR3 is TGTGCCTGGAGATCGTTGACAGTAGGATCCTATAATTCACCCCTCCACTTT. It codes for CAWRSLTVGSYNSPLHF.